This entry features one T cell receptor beta chain sequence. Its antigen specificity is not known. One base away there is no much larger clone; base qualities are not given. These data are taken from a study of shared clonotypes between healthy human individuals (dated by TCRdb to about 2020). About the full investigation: Three men and two women, aged 18 to 49 years, made up the cohort. For each donor, CD4 naive and CD4 memory were each given three plates, CD8 naive was given two plates, and CD8 memory was given one plate. Blood TCR repertoires of about 5 healthy adults were deeply sequenced to estimate repertoire size and the extent of clonotype sharing between individuals. To increase sequencing depth and limit assay-specific biases, different laboratories used diverse techniques to prepare libraries and sequence TCR repertoires. Between about 0.94 and 8.9 billion PBMCs per donor were obtained by leukapheresis.

The full study reports these points: Approximately 5% of naive CD4, 3.5% of naive CD8, 2.3% of memory CD4, and about 0.4% of memory CD8 clonotypes were shared across a few donors. Pairwise subsampling led to the expectation that sequencing depth would affect the degree of clonotype sharing among donors. Naive subsets generally had larger estimated clonotype richness than memory subsets. Rarefaction of sorted-subset datasets indicated incomplete sequencing despite the large sequencing depth. Compared with non-shared clonotypes, the clonotypes found in all four sorted-subset donors had higher generation probabilities. Sampling was restricted to blood, and TCR repertoires in tissue are likely to differ from TCR repertoires in blood. The genetic and exposure-history diversity represented was limited by the small number of donors.

TCR CDR3 regions were amplified from genomic DNA by multiplex PCR using the deep immunoSEQ assay. For each cell subset, the extracted genomic DNA was distributed evenly across all wells of several immunoSEQ 96-well plates, and each plate served as one replicate. For sorted subsets, approximately 0.2 ug of genomic DNA, equivalent to around 30,000 T cell genomes, went into each replicate PCR. Purified libraries were quantified with a Qubit 3.0 fluorometer, sized on a Bioanalyzer 2100, and re-quantified with the KAPA Library Quantification kit. Every immunoSEQ 96-well plate was sequenced on a separate single-read 150-cycle Illumina NextSeq 550 flow cell. The original pipeline was this. Because the immunoSEQ output held only junctional sequences and lacked quality scores, the filtering could not match the filtering applied to full-length reads. To assign V/J genes and CDR3, sequences were annotated using PyIR, a Python wrapper for IgBLAST v1.9, with IMGT germline references. Reads were removed for weak V/J assignments (E-value above 1e-6), missing CDR3, stop codons, out-of-frame junctions, or ambiguous translated residues. A V3J clonotype was defined by an identical inferred V gene, J gene, and CDR3 amino acid sequence. Percentage overlap between repertoires was computed as shared unique clonotypes divided by the size of the smaller repertoire. RTK rarefaction, the Chao1 estimator, and Recon v2.1 estimates of unobserved clonotypes were used to assess repertoire richness. For all TCRbeta clonotypes obtained by the gDNA method from a handful of donors, generation probabilities were computed with OLGA. TCRdb's version of the immuneACCESS table is confined to in-frame rearrangements and falls short of the full clone set. An unresolved V gene accounts for under half of the shortfall where checked; the remainder is of unknown origin. Clone size and V and J calls were adopted from that table, with D and trimming inferred from the DNA. Across this sample there are a few million clones, with approximately 93% seen only once. The ten largest account for 0.39% of the sample.

The donors were healthy, HIV-negative adults who had no recently reported acute infections or vaccinations. Only Caucasian adults living in Nashville, Tennessee, USA were represented among the donors. CD4+ T cells were enriched by magnetic negative selection, after which naive cells were positively selected on CD45RA and the negative fraction was taken as the memory subset. After blood collection by leukapheresis, PBMCs were isolated using Ficoll-Histopaque density gradient centrifugation and then cryopreserved in the vapor phase of liquid nitrogen. Analytical flow cytometry was used to check the purity and quantity of each magnetically sorted T cell population. Genomic DNA was isolated from each sorted fraction and quantified by UV absorbance on a Nanodrop 2000c. The source is a man younger than 35 in good health. Some clones in this sample may be carry-over from other donors' samples. Sequencing was carried out using naive CD4+ T cells from PBMCs. The cell subset or site label for this specimen denotes: CD45RA+ positively selected.

This receptor has the CDR3 CASSLEFAGAGELFF. Here is the DNA: TGTGCCAGCAGCTTAGAGTTCGCAGGGGCCGGGGAGCTGTTTTTT. The rearranged segments are TRBV11-2 and TRBJ2-2, with TRBD1 as a weak D call on 6 bases. From cysteine to phenylalanine, the CDR3 is 15 amino acids long. Of the read, only the CDR3 DNA is kept; its 45 bases are in frame from base 1. V loses 0 bases, J loses 6 bases, and the germline ends lie 11 bases apart. CDR1 is given as SGHAT and CDR2 as FQNNGV, both from the germline V gene.